Listed here are 22 T cell receptor beta chains from one sample, sequenced in a study of blood T cell repertoires in COVID-19. Using immunoSEQ multiplex PCR, the repertoire was profiled, and TCRdb retains in-frame clones only, with some absent. The profile covers more than 100,000 clones, with about 78% appearing a single time and about 2.5% taken by the ten largest. Material for sequencing was peripheral blood. Receptors originate from a man between 65 and 85 years old with acute or convalescent COVID-19.

This clone was counted once. The chain has TRBV18 and TRBJ2-5; 12 positions match TRBD2. The germline V gene has CDR1 KGHSH and CDR2 LQKENI. This CDR3 region has 16 residues. The V segment lost 3 bases and the J segment 5 bases; nucleotides outside the gene matches: 7. The CDR3 is CASSPSLAGGRETQYF. CDR3 DNA: TGTGCCAGCTCACCCTCTCTAGCGGGGGGGCGTGAGACCCAGTACTTC.

The chain couples TRBV19 to TRBJ2-1; TRBD1 might be the D (6 bases). V was shortened by 0 bases and J by 1 base, with 7 bases between the two germline ends. This CDR3 spans 15 amino acids. Germline values: CDR1 LNHDA, CDR2 SQIVND (reference sequence). The CDR3 DNA is TGTGCCAGTAGTATAGACCAGGGGTCCTACAATGAGCAGTTCTTC. It is translated as CASSIDQGSYNEQFF.

This clone was seen a handful of times. This sequence joins TRBV4-2 and TRBJ2-5; D may be TRBD2 (7 bases). V dropped 2 bases and J dropped 1 base, with 11 bases sitting between them. This CDR3 has 15 residues. The germline V gene encodes CDR1 LGHNA and CDR2 YNFKEQ. Written as DNA, the CDR3 is TGTGCCAGCAGCCAAACGGGGGGCCCCCAAGAGACCCAGTACTTC. Protein: CASSQTGGPQETQYF.

This chain joins TRBV5-1 and TRBJ2-3; 10 bases map to TRBD2. Germline V gene data show CDR1 as SGHRS and CDR2 as YFSETQ. This CDR3 is built from 16 residues. V dropped 1 base and J dropped 4; count of bases not matched to a gene: 6. CDR3 region: CASSLKLAGGADTQYF. CDR3 DNA: TGCGCCAGCAGCTTGAAATTAGCGGGGGGTGCAGATACGCAGTATTTT.

This clone was detected a few times. The V and J genes are TRBV25-1 and TRBJ1-2, with TRBD1 as a possible D gene (5 bases). CDR3 size: 14 residues. With 0 bases removed from V and 5 bases from J, the gap between germline ends came to 10 bases. The germline CDR1 and CDR2 sequences are MGHDK and SYGVNS. The CDR3 region has the DNA TGTGCCAGCAGTGAATACACCCCAGGGTATGGCTACACCTTC. Translating it yields CASSEYTPGYGYTF.

The chain couples TRBV9 to TRBJ2-5; the D is unclear. V was cut by 0 bases and J by 1 base, with 7 bases left in between. CDR1 and CDR2 from the germline V gene are SGDLS and YYNGEE. The CDR3 length is 14 residues. The CDR3 sequence: CASSVAQIQETQYF. For the CDR3, the DNA is TGTGCCAGCAGCGTAGCGCAGATCCAAGAGACCCAGTACTTC.

This chain links TRBV5-1 with TRBJ2-2, with 9 bases fitting TRBD2. The CDR3 is made up of 17 amino acids. J gave up 1 base and V 3 bases, and 7 bases lay outside the gene matches. CDR1 is SGHRS and CDR2 is YFSETQ in the germline V gene. CDR3 coding DNA: TGCGCCAGCAGCTATGAGCAGCGGGGGGTGAACACCGGGGAGCTGTTTTTT. Translation: CASSYEQRGVNTGELFF.

The chain links TRBV11-3 to TRBJ2-2, with a possible D match to TRBD1 (6 bases). Germline V gene lookup returns CDR1 SGHNT and CDR2 YENEEA. The CDR3 consists of 14 residues. V was shortened by 6 bases and J by 4 bases, with 12 bases between the two germline ends. In DNA, the CDR3 is TGTGCCAGCAGACGGACAGTGTTCACCGGGGAGCTGTTTTTT. It encodes CASRRTVFTGELFF. The full variable domain, completed using reference TRBV11-3 and TRBJ2-2, is EAGVVQSPRYKIIEKKQPVAFWCNPISGHNTLYWYLQNLGQGPELLIRYENEEAVDDSQLPKDRFSAERLKGVDSTLKIQPAELGDSAVYLCASRRTVFTGELFFGEGSRLTVL.

The chain has TRBV4-2 and TRBJ2-3; perhaps TRBD1 as D (6 bases). Trimming took 7 bases from V and 4 from J, leaving 18 bases between them. Germline CDR1 is LGHNA and CDR2 is YNFKEQ. This CDR3 is 15 amino acids long. CDR3 residues: CASKKGRGLPDTQYF. CDR3 DNA: TGTGCCAGCAAAAAGGGCAGGGGTCTCCCAGATACGCAGTATTTT.

The rearrangement links TRBV15 to TRBJ1-2; D not resolved. This CDR3 comprises 14 residues. Trimming pared 0 bases from V and 2 bases from J, leaving 7 bases between. Germline CDR1 and CDR2: LNHNV and YYDKDF (reference sequence). Here the CDR3 DNA reads TGTGCCACCAGCAGAGATGGCCCCAACTATGGCTACACCTTC. It encodes CATSRDGPNYGYTF.

V is TRBV12-3 or TRBV12-4 and J is TRBJ1-1, with a weak D call TRBD1 (6 bases). The CDR3 runs to 13 residues. V lost 6 bases and J 8 bases, leaving 16 bases between the germline ends. In DNA form, the CDR3 reads TGTGCCAGCAGGCTACAGGGCTCCAGCGAAGCTTTCTTT. As protein: CASRLQGSSEAFF.

The chain is built from TRBV7-3 and TRBJ2-1; 8 bases are a match to TRBD1. V shed 4 bases, J shed 2 bases, and the junction held 1 base outside the gene matches. Germline V gene sequence: CDR1 SGHTA, CDR2 FQGTGA. CDR3 length: 14 residues. The DNA for the CDR3 is TGTGCCAGCAGCTCGGGACAGGCCTACAATGAGCAGTTCTTC. It is translated as CASSSGQAYNEQFF.

The V and J genes are TRBV7-9 and TRBJ2-5; 8 nucleotides align to TRBD2. This CDR3 has 16 residues. Germline CDR1 SEHNR, CDR2 FQNEAQ (reference sequence). The V segment lost 4 bases and the J segment 5 bases; nucleotides outside the gene matches: 12. This CDR3 is CASSSSSGGPEETQYF. CDR3 in DNA: TGTGCCAGCAGCTCGTCATCGGGGGGGCCGGAGGAGACCCAGTACTTC.

This clone was seen just once. The chain links TRBV7-3 to TRBJ2-1; 10 bases are a match to TRBD1. This CDR3 is 16 amino acids long. V was clipped by 5 bases and J by 5 bases; unmatched bases: 9. The germline gives CDR1 SGHTA, CDR2 FQGTGA. CDR3 region: CASSQVKGTGDNEQFF. The CDR3 DNA follows: TGTGCCAGCAGCCAAGTAAAGGGGACAGGGGACAATGAGCAGTTCTTC.

The V call is TRBV25-1, the J call TRBJ1-6; 7 bases agree with TRBD1. Germline loops: CDR1 MGHDK, CDR2 SYGVNS. This CDR3 has 14 residues. Trimming at V came to 6 bases and at J to 9 bases, leaving 8 bases not matched to a gene. The CDR3, as DNA: TGTGCCAGCAGAGACGACAGGGCGGCTTCACCCCTCCACTTT. Translated: CASRDDRAASPLHF.

This clone has only a few counts. The chain carries TRBV5-6 and TRBJ1-1; 8 nucleotides line up with TRBD1. Germline CDR1 and CDR2: SGHDT and YYEEEE. The CDR3 is 13 residues long. V gave up 5 bases and J gave up 4 bases; unmatched junction bases: 4. The DNA of the CDR3 is TGTGCCAGCAGGCAGGGGGCCGGCACTGAAGCTTTCTTT. Translating gives CASRQGAGTEAFF.

The chain uses TRBV7-9 and TRBJ1-1; D not certain. Germline CDR1 reads SEHNR; CDR2 reads FQNEAQ (reference sequence). V lost 4 bases, J lost 1 base, and 16 bases lay in between. The CDR3 has 16 residues. CDR3 loop: CASSYELSPGNTEAFF. The DNA of the CDR3 is TGTGCCAGCAGCTACGAGCTAAGTCCTGGGAACACTGAAGCTTTCTTT.

This clone showed up many times. The chain uses TRBV3-1 (or the pseudogene TRBV3-2) and TRBJ2-3, with D tentatively TRBD2 (5 bases). Trimming pared 5 bases from V and 0 bases from J, leaving 9 bases between. Germline values: CDR1 LGHDT, CDR2 YNNKEL (reference sequence). The CDR3 extends over 14 amino acids. CDR3 sequence (DNA): TGTGCCAGCAGCGGGGAGCTCAGCACAGATACGCAGTATTTT. Amino acids: CASSGELSTDTQYF.

The V call is TRBV6-5, the J call TRBJ1-1, with 12 bases matching TRBD1. Germline values: CDR1 MNHEY, CDR2 SVGAGI. V shed 7 bases, J shed 5 bases, and the junction held 5 bases outside the gene matches. The length of the CDR3 is 14 residues. CDR3 residues: CASNRDRGHTEAFF. Here the CDR3 DNA reads TGTGCCAGCAACCGGGACAGGGGGCATACTGAAGCTTTCTTT.

The chain carries TRBV10-2 and TRBJ2-3; 7 nucleotides line up with TRBD1. The length of the CDR3 is 13 residues. The germline V gene has CDR1 WSHSY and CDR2 SAAADI. Trimming cost V 7 bases and J 6 bases; bases outside gene matches: 7. CDR3 sequence: CASKPTGDDTQYF. In DNA form, the CDR3 reads TGCGCCAGCAAACCCACAGGGGACGATACGCAGTATTTT.

This chain joins TRBV6-1 and TRBJ1-2; 7 bases fit TRBD1. V gave up 2 bases and J gave up 3 bases; unmatched junction bases: 3. This CDR3 is 14 amino acids long. Germline CDR1 is MNHNS and CDR2 is SASEGT. In DNA, the CDR3 is TGTGCCAGCAGTGAATCAGGGGGGCACTATGGCTACACCTTC. It yields the protein CASSESGGHYGYTF.

The V gene is TRBV9, the J gene TRBJ1-2; TRBD1 aligns across 7 bases. After removal of 3 bases from V and 6 bases from J, the junction contained 17 bases not matched to a gene. The germline V gene has CDR1 SGDLS and CDR2 YYNGEE. The CDR3 loop spans 17 amino acids. As DNA, the CDR3 is TGTGCCAGCAGCGACAGTGGACAGGCCGTGGGGACCCATGGCTACACCTTC. Translating gives CASSDSGQAVGTHGYTF.